The sequence of this T cell receptor beta chain was determined in a study of blood T cell repertoires in COVID-19. Study-wide context: Sites in the United States, Italy and Spain provided acute and convalescent COVID-19 samples. PBMCs, B-cell-depleted T cells, or T cells provided the cDNA or gDNA that made up the material.

Authors' processing steps: Amplification of reference gene primers provided the estimated nucleated cell counts. The repertoire was sequenced with immunoSEQ multiplex PCR; TCRdb's copy has only in-frame clones and lacks some. Clonal size and the V and J genes are those of that table, whereas D and trimming came from the DNA. The data show 70,000 to 90,000 clones, with roughly 90% seen just once and under 8.5% held by the top ten. The CDR3 loop spans 14 amino acids. Trimming took off 4 bases at V and 6 bases at J, with 15 bases between the two ends. In germline, CDR1 is PRHDT, CDR2 FYEKMQ (reference sequence).

The chain combines TRBV13 with TRBJ1-2; TRBD1 is a possible D gene (5 bases). The source of this sequence is a man aged 55 to 69 with acute or convalescent COVID-19. The material sequenced was peripheral blood. CDR3 residues: CASSSWGGKDGYTF. The CDR3 DNA sequence: TGTGCCAGCAGCTCCTGGGGGGGGAAGGATGGCTACACCTTC.